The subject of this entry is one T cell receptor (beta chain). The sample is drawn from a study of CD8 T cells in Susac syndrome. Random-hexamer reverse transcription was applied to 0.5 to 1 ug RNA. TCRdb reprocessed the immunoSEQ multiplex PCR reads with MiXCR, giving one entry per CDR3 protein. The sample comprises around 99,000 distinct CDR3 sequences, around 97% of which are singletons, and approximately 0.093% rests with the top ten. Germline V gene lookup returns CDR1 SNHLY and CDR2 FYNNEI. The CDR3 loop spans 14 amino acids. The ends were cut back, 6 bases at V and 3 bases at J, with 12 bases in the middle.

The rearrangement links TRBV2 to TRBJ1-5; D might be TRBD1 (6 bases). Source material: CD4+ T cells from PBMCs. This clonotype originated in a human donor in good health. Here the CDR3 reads CASRQGHFNQPQHF. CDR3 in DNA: TGTGCCAGCAGACAGGGACACTTCAATCAGCCCCAGCATTTT.